This TCR beta chain is from a study of blood T cells in healthy people across ages. General study points: More naive CD4+ cells and higher diversity were found in long-lived than in aged donors.

PCR was performed a second time for about 6 to 12 cycles using a sample-barcoded 5' primer and a J-beta primer mix. From the 5' RACE reads, TCRdb called clonotypes with MiXCR, one entry per CDR3 protein. The repertoire holds roughly 730,000 distinct CDR3 sequences, with approximately 60% as singletons. About this clonotype itself: Its specificity is unknown.

Germline CDR1 and CDR2: MNHEY and SVGEGT. The CDR3 runs to 13 residues. Trimming stripped 7 bases from V and 4 bases from J, with 14 bases between. The sequenced material came from blood. This TCR was sampled from a man in his forties or fifties in good health. The J gene is TRBJ2-7, the V gene TRBV6-2 or TRBV6-3, with D tentatively TRBD2 (6 bases). CDR3 DNA: TGTGCCAGCACCGGGACTCCGGGGTACGAGCAGTACTTC. Protein: CASTGTPGYEQYF.